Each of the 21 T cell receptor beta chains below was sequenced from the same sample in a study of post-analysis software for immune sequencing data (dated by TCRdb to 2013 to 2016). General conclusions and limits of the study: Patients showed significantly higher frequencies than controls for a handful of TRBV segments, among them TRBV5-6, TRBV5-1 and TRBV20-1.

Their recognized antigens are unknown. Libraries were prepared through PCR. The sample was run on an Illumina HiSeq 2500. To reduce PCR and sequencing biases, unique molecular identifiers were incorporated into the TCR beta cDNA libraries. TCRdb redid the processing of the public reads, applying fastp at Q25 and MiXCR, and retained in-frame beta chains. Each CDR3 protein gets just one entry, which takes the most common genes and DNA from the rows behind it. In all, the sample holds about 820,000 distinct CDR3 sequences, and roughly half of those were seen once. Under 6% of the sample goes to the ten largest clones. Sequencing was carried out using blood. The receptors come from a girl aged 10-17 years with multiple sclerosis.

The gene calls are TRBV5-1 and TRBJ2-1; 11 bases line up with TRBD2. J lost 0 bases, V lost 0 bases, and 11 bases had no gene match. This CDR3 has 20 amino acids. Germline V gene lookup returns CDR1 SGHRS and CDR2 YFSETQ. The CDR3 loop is CASSLVASGGLSSSYNEQFF. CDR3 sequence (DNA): TGCGCCAGCAGCTTGGTAGCTAGCGGGGGGCTTAGTAGCTCCTACAATGAGCAGTTCTTC.

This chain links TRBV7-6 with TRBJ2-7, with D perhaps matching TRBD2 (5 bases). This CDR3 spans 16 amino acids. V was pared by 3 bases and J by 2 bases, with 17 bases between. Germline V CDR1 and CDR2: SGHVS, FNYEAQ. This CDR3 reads CASSLEVRTLAYEQYF. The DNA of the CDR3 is TGTGCCAGCAGCTTGGAGGTTCGGACGTTGGCCTACGAGCAGTACTTC.

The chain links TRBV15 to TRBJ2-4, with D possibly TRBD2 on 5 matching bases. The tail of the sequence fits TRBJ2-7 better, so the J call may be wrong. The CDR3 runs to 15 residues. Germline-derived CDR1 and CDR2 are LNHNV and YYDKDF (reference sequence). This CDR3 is CATSSGTSGIYEQYF. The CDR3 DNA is TGTGCCACCAGCAGCGGAACCTCGGGGATCTACGAGCAGTACTTC.

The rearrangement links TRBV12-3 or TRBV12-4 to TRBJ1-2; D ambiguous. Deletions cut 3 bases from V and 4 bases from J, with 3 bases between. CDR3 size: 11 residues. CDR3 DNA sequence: TGTGCCAGCAGTTTTCCCTATGGCTACACCTTC. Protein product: CASSFPYGYTF.

The CDR3 DNA reads as TGCAGCGTTGATCAGGGGATCGGTTTATACGAGCAGTACTTC. This translates into CSVDQGIGLYEQYF. The rearrangement joins TRBV29-1 to TRBJ2-7; a weak D match, TRBD1 (6 bases). The germline V gene has CDR1 SQVTM and CDR2 ANQGSEA. The V and J ends lost 3 bases and 4 bases respectively, with 16 bases between them. The length of the CDR3 is 14 residues.

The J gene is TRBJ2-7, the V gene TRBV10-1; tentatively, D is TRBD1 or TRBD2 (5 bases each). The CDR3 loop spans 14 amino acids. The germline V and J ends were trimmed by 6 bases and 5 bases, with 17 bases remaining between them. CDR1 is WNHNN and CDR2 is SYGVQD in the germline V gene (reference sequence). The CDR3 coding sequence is TGCGCCAGCAGGGAAGGACCGGGGCCAGACGAGCAGTACTTC. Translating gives CASREGPGPDEQYF.

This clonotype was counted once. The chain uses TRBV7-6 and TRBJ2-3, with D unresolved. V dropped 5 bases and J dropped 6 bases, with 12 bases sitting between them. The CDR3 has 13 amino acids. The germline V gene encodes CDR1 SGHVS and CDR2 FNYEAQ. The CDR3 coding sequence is TGTGCCAGCAGCACACTTTCATCTGATACGCAGTATTTT. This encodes CASSTLSSDTQYF. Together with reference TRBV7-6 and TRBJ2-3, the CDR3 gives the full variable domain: GAGVSQSPRYKVTKRGQDVALRCDPISGHVSLYWYRQALGQGPEFLTYFNYEAQQDKSGLPNDRFSAERPEGSISTLTIQRTEQRDSAMYRCASSTLSSDTQYFGPGTRLTVL.

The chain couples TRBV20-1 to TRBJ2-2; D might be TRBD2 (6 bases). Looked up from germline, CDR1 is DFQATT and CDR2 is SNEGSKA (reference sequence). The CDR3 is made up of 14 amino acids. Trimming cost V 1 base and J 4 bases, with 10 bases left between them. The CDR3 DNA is TGCAGTGCTAGAGTAGTGGAGGGCACCGGGGAGCTGTTTTTT. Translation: CSARVVEGTGELFF.

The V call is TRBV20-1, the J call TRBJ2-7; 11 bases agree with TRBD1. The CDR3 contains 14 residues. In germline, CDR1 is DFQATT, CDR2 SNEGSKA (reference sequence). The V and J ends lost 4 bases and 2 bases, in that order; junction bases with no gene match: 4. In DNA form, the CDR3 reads TGCAGTGCTACCAGGGACAGGGGGACCTACGAGCAGTACTTC. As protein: CSATRDRGTYEQYF.

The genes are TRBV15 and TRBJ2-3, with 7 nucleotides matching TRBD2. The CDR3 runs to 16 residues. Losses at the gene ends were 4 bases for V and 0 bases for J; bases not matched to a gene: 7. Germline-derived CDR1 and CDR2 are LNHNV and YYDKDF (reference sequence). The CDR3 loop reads CATSNRLAPSTDTQYF. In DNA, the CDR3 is TGTGCCACCAGCAACCGACTAGCCCCTAGCACAGATACGCAGTATTTT.

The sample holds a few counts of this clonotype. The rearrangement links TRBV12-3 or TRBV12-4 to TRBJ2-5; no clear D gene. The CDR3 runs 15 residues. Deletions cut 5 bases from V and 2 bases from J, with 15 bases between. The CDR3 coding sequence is TGTGCCAGCAGTCTAATTGTCGGCTATCAAGAGACCCAGTACTTC. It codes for CASSLIVGYQETQYF.

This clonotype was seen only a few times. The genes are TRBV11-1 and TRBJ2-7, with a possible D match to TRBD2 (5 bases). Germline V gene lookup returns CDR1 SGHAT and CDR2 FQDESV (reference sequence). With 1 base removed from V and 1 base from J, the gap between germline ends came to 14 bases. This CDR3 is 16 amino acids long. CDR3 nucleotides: TGTGCCAGCAGCTTAGAGGGTAGCGTACCTTCCTACGAGCAGTACTTC. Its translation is CASSLEGSVPSYEQYF.

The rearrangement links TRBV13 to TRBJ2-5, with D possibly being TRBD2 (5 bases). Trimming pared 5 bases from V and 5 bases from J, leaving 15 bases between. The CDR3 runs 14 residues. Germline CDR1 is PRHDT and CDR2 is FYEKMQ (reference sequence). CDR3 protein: CASSTGSALETQYF. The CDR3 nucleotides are TGTGCCAGCAGCACGGGGTCAGCACTGGAGACCCAGTACTTC. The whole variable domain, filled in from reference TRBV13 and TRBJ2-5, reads AAGVIQSPRHLIKEKRETATLKCYPIPRHDTVYWYQQGPGQDPQFLISFYEKMQSDKGSIPDRFSAQQFSDYHSELNMSSLELGDSALYFCASSTGSALETQYFGPGTRLLVL.

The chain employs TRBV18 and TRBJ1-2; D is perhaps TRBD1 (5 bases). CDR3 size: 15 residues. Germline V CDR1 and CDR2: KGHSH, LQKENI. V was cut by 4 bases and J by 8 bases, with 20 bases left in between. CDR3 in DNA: TGTGCCAGCTCACGATTCGGTCCGGGGGAGGAAGGCTACACCTTC. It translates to CASSRFGPGEEGYTF.

CDR3 coding DNA: TGTGCCAGCAGTGAACGACCTCGGGACAGGGTGTGGGACATTCAGTACTTC. This encodes CASSERPRDRVWDIQYF. The chain joins TRBV6-1 to TRBJ2-4; 9 bases agree with TRBD1. Germline CDR1 is MNHNS and CDR2 is SASEGT. V lost 2 bases, J lost 8 bases, and 13 bases stayed unmatched. CDR3 size: 17 residues.

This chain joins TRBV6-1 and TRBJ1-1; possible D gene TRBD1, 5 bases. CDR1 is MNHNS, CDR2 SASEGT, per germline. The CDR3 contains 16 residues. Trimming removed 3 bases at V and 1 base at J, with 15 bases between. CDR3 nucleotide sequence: TGTGCCAGCAGTGAGGGGGGATGGGTGGGGAACACTGAAGCTTTCTTT. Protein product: CASSEGGWVGNTEAFF.

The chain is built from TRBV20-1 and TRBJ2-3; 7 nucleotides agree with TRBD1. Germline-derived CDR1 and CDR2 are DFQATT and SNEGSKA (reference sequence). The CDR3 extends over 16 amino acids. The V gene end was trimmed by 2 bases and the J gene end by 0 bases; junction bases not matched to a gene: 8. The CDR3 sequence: CSARSSTGRSTDTQYF. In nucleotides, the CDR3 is TGCAGTGCTAGATCATCGACAGGGCGTAGCACAGATACGCAGTATTTT.

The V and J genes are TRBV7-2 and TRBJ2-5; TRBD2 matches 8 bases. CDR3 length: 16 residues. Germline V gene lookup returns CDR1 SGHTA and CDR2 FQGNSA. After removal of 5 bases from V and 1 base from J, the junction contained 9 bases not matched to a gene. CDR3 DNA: TGTGCCAGCAGCCCCCCCCGACTAGCGCCCCAAGAGACCCAGTACTTC. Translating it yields CASSPPRLAPQETQYF. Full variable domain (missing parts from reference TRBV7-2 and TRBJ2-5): GAGVSQSPSNKVTEKGKDVELRCDPISGHTALYWYRQSLGQGLEFLIYFQGNSAPDKSGLPSDRFSAERTGGSVSTLTIQRTQQEDSAVYLCASSPPRLAPQETQYFGPGTRLLVL.

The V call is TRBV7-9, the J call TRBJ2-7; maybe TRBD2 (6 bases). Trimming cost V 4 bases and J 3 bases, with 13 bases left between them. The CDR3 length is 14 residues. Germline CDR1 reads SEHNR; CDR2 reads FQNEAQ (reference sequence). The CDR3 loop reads CASSYDGGNYEQYF. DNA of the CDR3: TGTGCCAGCAGCTACGACGGGGGTAACTACGAGCAGTACTTC.

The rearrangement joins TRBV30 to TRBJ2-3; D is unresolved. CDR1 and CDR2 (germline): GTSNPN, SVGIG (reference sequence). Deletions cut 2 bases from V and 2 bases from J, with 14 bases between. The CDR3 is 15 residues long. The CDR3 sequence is CAWSHPDRLTDTQYF. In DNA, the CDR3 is TGTGCCTGGAGTCATCCGGACCGACTCACAGATACGCAGTATTTT.

As DNA, the CDR3 is TGTGCCAGCAGCCTTCACAGGGTGGAGACCCAGTACTTC. Its translation is CASSLHRVETQYF. The V gene is TRBV14, the J gene TRBJ2-7; D is perhaps TRBD1 (6 bases). TRBJ2-5 matches the DNA end more closely, so the J call is doubtful. Germline V gene data show CDR1 as SGHDN and CDR2 as FVKESK. There are 13 residues in the CDR3.